What follows describes a single T cell receptor (beta chain). Its cognate antigen is unknown. Germline V CDR1 and CDR2: SEHNR, FQNEAQ (reference sequence). The CDR3 loop spans 13 amino acids. Trimming took 5 bases from V and 2 from J, leaving 10 bases between them. These data come from a study of T cell responses to AZD1222 COVID-19 vaccine. Profiled with immunoSEQ multiplex PCR; TCRdb holds only in-frame clones, not every one. The table lists hundreds of thousands of clones, 90% to 95% of them singletons, with more than 0.8% in the top ten. Study observations and caveats: Mostly white British, mostly female donors; authors suggested clonal diversity may be underestimated. Once two AZD1222 doses were given, Spike-specific TCR breadth and depth went up. At study baseline, merely a handful of AZD1222 recipients were seropositive.

The chain is built from TRBV7-9 and TRBJ2-7; no firm D call. Source: peripheral blood, taken on day 0 of MenACWY control vaccination. The sequence came from an adult in good health. Here the CDR3 DNA reads TGTGCCAGCAGCCCGATTGCACCCTACGAGCAGTACTTC. Protein: CASSPIAPYEQYF.